This is a list of T cell receptor beta chains from one sample in a study of identifying expanded T cells in peripheral blood. Repertoires were generated with immunoSEQ multiplex PCR, while TCRdb's copy carries only in-frame clones and drops some. This sample carries 120,000 or so clones, about four fifths of them seen once, and the ten largest clones take 2.5% to 3.5%. Sequencing was done on a sample of blood. Receptors were obtained from a person between 18 and 75 years old in good health. CDR3s include the opening cysteine and the closing phenylalanine or tryptophan. Each record gives: clone size, V gene, CDR3 length, D gene, J gene, CDR3 protein, CDR3 DNA. D genes are given only for firm matches. Not all rows give a size; the values are once, few, many and, for expanded clones, a class.

abundance: -
v_gene: TRBV6-5
len: 13
d_gene: -
j_gene: TRBJ1-4
CDR3aa: CASSQPTSEKLFF
CDR3nt: TGTGCCAGCAGTCAACCCACGTCTGAAAAACTGTTTTTT

abundance: -
v_gene: TRBV2
len: 14
d_gene: -
j_gene: TRBJ1-1
CDR3aa: CASSPFGVSTRPFF
CDR3nt: TGTGCCAGCAGTCCCTTTGGTGTGTCCACCCGACCTTTCTTT

abundance: -
v_gene: TRBV9
len: 15
d_gene: -
j_gene: TRBJ2-5
CDR3aa: CASSVGRGARETQYF
CDR3nt: TGTGCCAGCAGCGTAGGCAGGGGGGCCCGAGAGACCCAGTACTTC

abundance: -
v_gene: TRBV9
len: 16
d_gene: TRBD1
j_gene: TRBJ2-2
CDR3aa: CASSVVGQGATGELFF
CDR3nt: TGTGCCAGCAGCGTAGTGGGACAGGGGGCCACCGGGGAGCTGTTTTTT

abundance: -
v_gene: TRBV25-1
len: 13
d_gene: -
j_gene: TRBJ2-3
CDR3aa: CASSLRFTDTQYF
CDR3nt: TGTGCCAGCAGTCTTCGCTTCACAGATACGCAGTATTTT

abundance: -
v_gene: TRBV28
len: 11
d_gene: -
j_gene: TRBJ1-4
CDR3aa: CASSLGEKLFF
CDR3nt: TGTGCCAGCAGTCTGGGAGAAAAACTGTTTTTT

abundance: -
v_gene: TRBV9
len: 14
d_gene: -
j_gene: TRBJ1-2
CDR3aa: CASSVVGAGDGYTF
CDR3nt: TGTGCCAGCAGCGTAGTAGGGGCCGGGGATGGCTACACCTTC

abundance: -
v_gene: TRBV28
len: 16
d_gene: -
j_gene: TRBJ2-4
CDR3aa: CASRGQLVVAKNIQYF
CDR3nt: TGTGCCAGCAGGGGGCAGCTTGTAGTAGCCAAAAACATTCAGTACTTC

abundance: -
v_gene: TRBV4-1
len: 14
d_gene: -
j_gene: TRBJ1-5
CDR3aa: CASSQVGGSQPQHF
CDR3nt: TGCGCCAGCAGCCAAGTTGGGGGAAGTCAGCCCCAGCATTTT

abundance: -
v_gene: TRBV27
len: 15
d_gene: -
j_gene: TRBJ1-1
CDR3aa: CASSLAGTMNTEAFF
CDR3nt: TGTGCCAGCAGTTTAGCCGGGACAATGAACACTGAAGCTTTCTTT

abundance: -
v_gene: TRBV9
len: 14
d_gene: -
j_gene: TRBJ1-1
CDR3aa: CASSVVSRHTEAFF
CDR3nt: TGTGCCAGCAGCGTAGTTTCCCGCCACACTGAAGCTTTCTTT

abundance: -
v_gene: TRBV5-6
len: 14
d_gene: -
j_gene: TRBJ1-1
CDR3aa: CASSFLDHLTEAFF
CDR3nt: TGTGCCAGCAGCTTCTTGGACCACCTCACTGAAGCTTTCTTT

abundance: -
v_gene: TRBV5-1
len: 14
d_gene: -
j_gene: TRBJ2-5
CDR3aa: CASSVGQHQETQYF
CDR3nt: TGCGCCAGCAGCGTCGGACAGCACCAAGAGACCCAGTACTTC

abundance: -
v_gene: TRBV29-1
len: 12
d_gene: -
j_gene: TRBJ1-2
CDR3aa: CSVSRHRDGYTF
CDR3nt: TGCAGCGTTAGTAGGCATAGGGATGGCTACACCTTC

abundance: once
v_gene: TRBV6-1
len: 14
d_gene: -
j_gene: TRBJ1-5
CDR3aa: CASTIGGSNQPQHF
CDR3nt: TGTGCCAGCACAATAGGTGGTAGCAATCAGCCCCAGCATTTT

abundance: once
v_gene: TRBV11-2
len: 15
d_gene: -
j_gene: TRBJ2-6
CDR3aa: CASSLRTQGANVLTF
CDR3nt: TGTGCCAGCAGCTTACGGACCCAAGGGGCCAACGTCCTGACTTTC

abundance: -
v_gene: TRBV6-1
len: 15
d_gene: -
j_gene: TRBJ2-7
CDR3aa: CASSTGVSGTYEQYF
CDR3nt: TGTGCCAGCAGTACCGGGGTGTCAGGGACCTACGAGCAGTACTTC

abundance: -
v_gene: TRBV5-6
len: 13
d_gene: -
j_gene: TRBJ1-2
CDR3aa: CASRRVKKYGYTF
CDR3nt: TGTGCCAGCAGACGGGTTAAGAAATATGGCTACACCTTC

abundance: few
v_gene: TRBV29-1
len: 12
d_gene: -
j_gene: TRBJ1-1
CDR3aa: CSVYTMGSEAFF
CDR3nt: TGCAGCGTCTACACCATGGGCTCTGAAGCTTTCTTT

abundance: -
v_gene: TRBV11-3
len: 17
d_gene: -
j_gene: TRBJ2-1
CDR3aa: CASSPRHRQSSINEQFF
CDR3nt: TGTGCCAGCAGCCCCCGACATAGACAGAGTTCAATCAATGAGCAGTTCTTC

abundance: -
v_gene: TRBV2
len: 14
d_gene: TRBD1
j_gene: TRBJ2-2
CDR3aa: CASSGQGWTGELFF
CDR3nt: TGTGCCAGCAGTGGACAGGGTTGGACCGGGGAGCTGTTTTTT

abundance: -
v_gene: TRBV19
len: 14
d_gene: -
j_gene: TRBJ2-2
CDR3aa: CASSILGGIGELFF
CDR3nt: TGTGCCAGTAGTATTTTAGGAGGGATCGGGGAGCTGTTTTTT

abundance: few
v_gene: TRBV7-3
len: 12
d_gene: -
j_gene: TRBJ1-2
CDR3aa: CASSLGVGGYTF
CDR3nt: TGTGCCAGCAGCTTGGGGGTGGGTGGCTACACCTTC

abundance: -
v_gene: TRBV19
len: 14
d_gene: TRBD1
j_gene: TRBJ1-5
CDR3aa: CATSTGGGRQPQHF
CDR3nt: TGTGCCACTTCGACAGGGGGGGGTAGACAGCCCCAGCATTTT

abundance: -
v_gene: TRBV2
len: 15
d_gene: TRBD2
j_gene: TRBJ2-7
CDR3aa: CASRESSGPSYEQYF
CDR3nt: TGTGCCAGCAGAGAGTCTAGCGGGCCCTCCTACGAGCAGTACTTC